This T cell receptor (beta chain) came from a study of cytotoxic CD8 clonotypes in ibrutinib-treated CLL. Overall study: Outcomes included around 25 partial and 2 complete responses; after median roughly 69 months, approximately 14 stayed remitted and around 12 progressed. Study-level results: Public clonotypes (which were uncommon) either contracted or remained stable on treatment.

Germline V gives CDR1 MNHNS, CDR2 SASEGT. V was pared by 4 bases and J by 8 bases, with 6 bases of the junction left unmatched. The CDR3 consists of 14 residues. Here immunoSEQ multiplex PCR was the method, and the copy in TCRdb shows in-frame clones only, minus some. In the table there are some 140,000 clones, around 80% of which are singletons. On this clone: The antigen is unknown.

This specimen was PBMCs, taken after 24 months of ibrutinib treatment. The V gene is TRBV6-1, the J gene TRBJ1-5; TRBD1 agrees at 9 bases. This sequence was found in a human donor with chronic lymphocytic leukemia. The CDR3 DNA sequence: TGTGCCAGCAGTGCCAACAGGGGGCGGGAGCCCCAGCATTTT. Translating gives CASSANRGREPQHF.